The present TCR beta chain was sequenced within a study of identical twins. TCRdb re-called the 5' RACE reads with MiXCR, one entry per CDR3 protein. Among hundreds of thousands of distinct CDR3 sequences listed, around 7% were seen once. The donor group consisted entirely of healthy Caucasians. The CDR3 is 17 residues long. This clonotype was found many times. The sample was also reused in another study, on yellow fever vaccine responses in identical twins. That study adds: Twins' vaccine T cell responses reportedly seemed partly convergent and partly personalized.

The TCR sequence derives from a woman between 18 and 29 years old in good health. The J gene is TRBJ2-7, the V gene TRBV21-1. TRBV21-1 corresponds to a pseudogene. Sequencing input: memory (CD45RO+) T cells sorted from blood. The CDR3 DNA follows: TGTGCCAGCAGCGAAGAAAACTCAGCCCAACCCGTGGGGGAGCAGTACGTC. Translation: CASSEENSAQPVGEQYV.